Each of the 7 T cell receptor beta chains below was sequenced from the same sample in a study of T cell responses to AZD1222 COVID-19 vaccine. Libraries were prepared by immunoSEQ multiplex PCR; TCRdb keeps only in-frame clonotypes and omits some of them. The profile shows some 150,000 clones, around 86% of them singletons. The sequencing here drew on peripheral blood, taken 28 days after the second AZD1222 dose. All receptors derive from an adult who received the AZD1222 COVID-19 vaccine.

This clone occurred once. J is TRBJ1-1 and V is TRBV6-1, with 7 bases aligning to TRBD1. Germline CDR1 is MNHNS and CDR2 is SASEGT. V shed 3 bases, J shed 1 base, and the junction held 5 bases outside the gene matches. There are 15 residues in the CDR3. In DNA form, the CDR3 reads TGTGCCAGCAGTGACCCGCAGGGGGGGAACACTGAAGCTTTCTTT. It is translated as CASSDPQGGNTEAFF.

The gene calls are TRBV9 and TRBJ1-4, with a weak D call TRBD1 (5 bases). Trimming left V 4 bases short and J 5 bases short, with 15 bases between. CDR1 is SGDLS and CDR2 is YYNGEE in the germline V gene. The CDR3 consists of 15 residues. CDR3 sequence: CASSLQGFWNEKLFF. The CDR3 nucleotides are TGTGCCAGCAGCCTCCAGGGATTTTGGAATGAAAAACTGTTTTTT.

V is TRBV18 and J is TRBJ2-3, with 9 bases fitting TRBD1. This CDR3 region has 14 residues. V lost 3 bases to trimming and J lost 3 bases; unmatched junction nucleotides: 1. Germline V gene lookup returns CDR1 KGHSH and CDR2 LQKENI. CDR3 amino acids: CASSPGQGTDTQYF. In DNA, the CDR3 is TGTGCCAGCTCACCTGGACAGGGGACAGATACGCAGTATTTT.

This clone was found once. J is TRBJ2-7 and V is TRBV6-5, with D perhaps TRBD1 (7 bases). The CDR3 consists of 15 residues. The germline V gene has CDR1 MNHEY and CDR2 SVGAGI. Trimming left V 7 bases short and J 5 bases short, with 21 bases between. CDR3 sequence (DNA): TGTGCCAGCACGGTATCTGCAGGGGGGAAGAACGAGCAGTACTTC. This encodes CASTVSAGGKNEQYF.

This chain connects TRBV7-2 to TRBJ2-7; D is unresolved. Germline V lookup: CDR1 SGHTA, CDR2 FQGNSA. The CDR3 sequence is 11 residues long. Trimming took off 8 bases at V and 1 base at J, with 6 bases between the two ends. The CDR3 region has the DNA TGTGCCAGCGGTTCATCCTACGAGCAGTACTTC. It specifies CASGSSYEQYF.

The rearrangement uses TRBV28 and TRBJ1-2; D perhaps matches TRBD1 (5 bases). The CDR3 length is 13 residues. V dropped 4 bases and J dropped 4 bases, with 10 bases sitting between them. CDR1 is MDHEN, CDR2 SYDVKM, per germline. This CDR3 is CASSSGTSYGYTF. The CDR3 DNA follows: TGTGCCAGCAGTTCCGGGACCAGCTATGGCTACACCTTC.

The chain employs TRBV28 and TRBJ2-5, with a tentative D call TRBD2 (6 bases). The CDR3 has 15 residues. CDR1 and CDR2 (germline): MDHEN, SYDVKM. Trimming took off 2 bases at V and 2 bases at J, with 12 bases between the two ends. CDR3 sequence (DNA): TGTGCCAGCAGTTTACACTCCCGGGGGCAAGAGACCCAGTACTTC. It encodes CASSLHSRGQETQYF.